This TCR beta chain was recorded in a study of post-analysis software for immune sequencing data. Study summary: Included among the disease courses, which were recorded for the cohort, were relapsing-remitting, secondary progressive and progressive-relapsing multiple sclerosis. Study outcomes and limitations: The five TRBV segments detected at higher frequency in patients than in controls included TRBV5-6, TRBV5-1 and TRBV20-1. Samples made in the same batch grouped tightly together by F measure. Among multiple sclerosis patients, normalized Chao1 diversity was significantly below that of controls.

Presence of unique molecular identifiers characterized the TCR beta cDNA libraries. T cells numbering about 0.9 to 11 million yielded 450,000 to 500,000 cDNA molecules. Each CDR3 protein gets one entry after TCRdb re-called the PCR reads with MiXCR. The table records more than 450,000 distinct CDR3 sequences, roughly 40% of them present only once. Trimming took off 0 bases at V and 6 bases at J, with 20 bases between the two ends. The germline V gene encodes CDR1 MNHEY and CDR2 SVGAGI. The CDR3 loop spans 17 amino acids. Note on this clonotype: The antigen remains undetermined.

The chain uses TRBV6-5 and TRBJ1-1; D possibly corresponds to TRBD1 (5 bases). Specimen: blood. This TCR came from a girl under 18 with multiple sclerosis. The CDR3: CASSYSITDSSNAEAFF. For the CDR3, the DNA is TGTGCCAGCAGTTACTCGATTACAGACAGTAGTAACGCTGAAGCTTTCTTT.